These 9 T cell receptor beta chains were sequenced from one sample in a study of memory CD4+ T cells and cytomegalovirus serostatus. TCRdb's copy holds only in-frame clones and misses some; the assay was immunoSEQ multiplex PCR. This sample has 64,000 or so clones; around 77% occur once, and the top ten carry roughly 0.94%. The sort gate was single viable CD3+CD4+CD8-CD45RO+ cells for memory CD4+ T cells. The sequencing sample was made of memory CD4+ T cells from blood. The receptors come from an adult in good health and CMV-seronegative.

This chain's CDR3 is CASSSGQGQGQPQHF. The CDR3 bases are TGTGCCAGCTCATCGGGACAGGGGCAGGGACAGCCCCAGCATTTT. The chain links TRBV18 to TRBJ1-5; 10 nucleotides line up with TRBD1. CDR1 is KGHSH, CDR2 LQKENI, per germline. Trimming at V came to 5 bases and at J to 7 bases, leaving 8 bases not matched to a gene. This CDR3 is 15 amino acids long.

This chain joins TRBV18 and TRBJ1-1; D is uncertain. V lost 4 bases, J lost 1 base, and 13 bases lay in between. Per germline, CDR1 KGHSH and CDR2 LQKENI. The CDR3 spans 15 residues. Here the CDR3 DNA reads TGTGCCAGCTCACGGGTAGCTAGTCAGAACACTGAAGCTTTCTTT. It is translated as CASSRVASQNTEAFF.

Only one count was recorded for this clone. V gene TRBV10-3 combines with J gene TRBJ1-1; possible D gene TRBD1, 6 bases. In germline, CDR1 is ENHRY, CDR2 SYGVKD. V shed 8 bases and J shed 8 bases, with 18 bases lying between them. The CDR3 extends over 13 amino acids. In DNA, the CDR3 is TGTGCCATCGCTCTTAAGGGGGGAATCGAAGCTTTCTTT. Translation gives CAIALKGGIEAFF.

The chain employs TRBV29-1 and TRBJ1-3; unclear D gene. CDR3 size: 13 residues. Germline CDR1 and CDR2: SQVTM and ANQGSEA. The V end lost 4 bases, the J end lost 3 bases, and 10 bases lay between the germline ends. The CDR3 DNA reads TGCAGCGTTGTTCAGGTCGGTGGAAACACCATATATTTT. Protein sequence: CSVVQVGGNTIYF.

The V gene is TRBV28, the J gene TRBJ1-2; perhaps TRBD1 as D (5 bases). CDR1 is MDHEN and CDR2 is SYDVKM in the germline V gene. V lost 6 bases to trimming and J lost 8 bases, with 19 bases between them. The CDR3 totals 14 residues. CDR3 DNA: TGTGCCAGCAGCATGCCCCGGGACGCTGGAGGCTACACCTTC. This codes for CASSMPRDAGGYTF.

The table lists this clone with a few counts. The chain has TRBV7-2 and TRBJ2-7; unclear D gene. CDR1 is SGHTA and CDR2 is FQGNSA in the germline V gene. The V end lost 6 bases, the J end lost 2 bases, and 8 bases lay between the germline ends. The CDR3 is 12 amino acids. Here the CDR3 DNA reads TGTGCCAGCAGACACCTCCCCTACGAGCAGTACTTC. It codes for CASRHLPYEQYF.

This clone showed up just a few times. J is TRBJ1-5 and V is TRBV5-1; D call uncertain. Germline values: CDR1 SGHRS, CDR2 YFSETQ. V was trimmed by 0 bases and J by 5 bases, leaving 6 bases between them. The CDR3 is made up of 13 amino acids. For the CDR3, the DNA is TGCGCCAGCAGCTTGGGGACTGATCAGCCCCAGCATTTT. Encoded protein: CASSLGTDQPQHF.

The J gene is TRBJ1-4, the V gene TRBV19, with D tentatively TRBD1 (6 bases). The germline V and J ends were trimmed by 4 bases and 3 bases, with 9 bases remaining between them. The V gene's germline CDR1 is LNHDA and CDR2 SQIVND (reference sequence). This CDR3 contains 14 residues. DNA of the CDR3: TGTGCCAGTAGTACGGGGGCGGCTAATGAAAAACTGTTTTTT. This translates into CASSTGAANEKLFF.

In DNA form, the CDR3 reads TGTGCCAGCAGCTTCCAAGCGGGACTAGCGGGACGAGAGACCCAGTACTTC. As protein: CASSFQAGLAGRETQYF. The chain combines TRBV7-3 with TRBJ2-5; TRBD2 matches 13 bases. The CDR3 loop spans 17 amino acids. CDR1 is SGHTA and CDR2 is FQGTGA in the germline V gene. J lost 4 bases, V lost 3 bases, and 8 bases had no gene match.